The next 32 T cell receptor beta chains were all read from a single sample in a study of blood T cells in healthy people across ages. A second PCR of 7 to 11 cycles used a sample-barcoded 5' primer and a J-beta primer mix. TCRdb re-called the 5' RACE reads with MiXCR, one entry per CDR3 protein. The sample comprises 750,000 to 950,000 distinct CDR3 sequences, roughly 50% of which are singletons, and about 42% rests with the top ten. Input material: blood. All receptors derive from a man at least 80 years old in good health.

This clonotype was observed a handful of times. The rearrangement joins TRBV10-3 to TRBJ2-1, with no clear D. V was shortened by 3 bases and J by 5 bases, with 5 bases between the two germline ends. The CDR3 is 12 residues long. Germline assignment: CDR1 ENHRY and CDR2 SYGVKD. The CDR3 nucleotides read TGTGCCATCAGTGACCTTGACAATGAGCAGTTCTTC. Its protein is CAISDLDNEQFF.

V usage is TRBV20-1 and J usage is TRBJ2-1, with 13 nucleotides matching TRBD2. CDR1 DFQATT and CDR2 SNEGSKA come from the germline V gene (reference sequence). There are 16 residues in the CDR3. With V trimmed by 6 bases and J by 7 bases, 12 bases remained unmatched. The CDR3 here is CSATRPGLAGKNEQFF. The DNA for the CDR3 is TGCAGTGCAACCCGACCGGGACTAGCGGGAAAGAATGAGCAGTTCTTC.

The V call is TRBV19, the J call TRBJ2-7, with 7 bases lining up with TRBD2. In germline, CDR1 is LNHDA, CDR2 SQIVND (reference sequence). V lost 3 bases and J lost 0; bases outside the gene matches: 2. The CDR3 totals 14 residues. The DNA for the CDR3 is TGTGCCAGTAGTATCGGGGGGAACTCCTACGAGCAGTACTTC. Translated: CASSIGGNSYEQYF.

V gene TRBV29-1 combines with J gene TRBJ1-1; TRBD1 agrees at 7 bases. The CDR3 is 9 residues long. CDR1 and CDR2 from the germline V gene are SQVTM and ANQGSEA. J lost 11 bases, V lost 6 bases, and 3 bases had no gene match. In nucleotides, the CDR3 is TGCAGCGTAGACAGGGTGGCTTTCTTT. Translation gives CSVDRVAFF.

This clonotype was counted once. This chain joins TRBV3-1 and TRBJ1-1, with TRBD1 matching 7 bases. CDR1 and CDR2 (germline): LGHDT, YNNKEL (reference sequence). Losses at the gene ends were 3 bases for V and 5 bases for J; bases not matched to a gene: 6. This CDR3 region has 14 residues. The CDR3 reads CASSQTGRGTEAFF. In nucleotides, the CDR3 is TGTGCCAGCAGCCAGACAGGGAGGGGGACTGAAGCTTTCTTT. Supplemented by reference TRBV3-1 and TRBJ1-1, the full variable domain reads DTAVSQTPKYLVTQMGNDKSIKCEQNLGHDTMYWYKQDSKKFLKIMFSYNNKELIINETVPNRFSPKSPDKAHLNLHINSLELGDSAVYFCASSQTGRGTEAFFGQGTRLTVV.

The rearrangement links TRBV27 to TRBJ1-2, with D maybe TRBD1 (5 bases). The CDR3 runs to 13 residues. The germline V gene has CDR1 MNHEY and CDR2 SMNVEV (reference sequence). Deletions cut 8 bases from V and 2 bases from J, with 12 bases between. The CDR3 DNA follows: TGTGCCAGCGGTGTCCCAGGGAACTATGGCTACACCTTC. Encoded protein: CASGVPGNYGYTF.

The chain carries TRBV5-5 and TRBJ1-2; D remains ambiguous. CDR1 is SGHKS and CDR2 is YYEKEE in the germline V gene (reference sequence). The V and J ends lost 1 base and 4 bases respectively, with 8 bases between them. The CDR3 is made up of 13 amino acids. The CDR3 nucleotides read TGTGCCAGCAGCTTGTCCCTTTCCTATGGCTACACCTTC. Amino acids: CASSLSLSYGYTF.

V is TRBV14 and J is TRBJ1-1; a possible D gene is TRBD1 (6 bases). V lost 0 bases and J 5 bases, leaving 16 bases between the germline ends. Germline lookup yields CDR1 SGHDN and CDR2 FVKESK. This CDR3 contains 16 residues. CDR3 DNA sequence: TGTGCCAGCAGCCAAGATGTAAGGCAGGGGAGGACTGAAGCTTTCTTT. Its translation: CASSQDVRQGRTEAFF.

This chain connects TRBV3-1 to TRBJ1-6; D gene ambiguous. The CDR3 contains 15 residues. The germline V gene has CDR1 LGHDT and CDR2 YNNKEL (reference sequence). Deletions cut 0 bases from V and 9 bases from J, with 12 bases between. CDR3 region: CASSQEGLSLSPLHF. CDR3 DNA: TGTGCCAGCAGCCAAGAGGGGTTATCTCTTTCACCCCTCCACTTT.

Details on this clonotype: Relative to the germline gene, one junction end is altered; a read error may explain this. The V call is TRBV11-2, the J call TRBJ2-1, with D hard to call. Germline V CDR1 and CDR2: SGHAT, FQNNGV. The CDR3 is made up of 14 amino acids. CDR3 loop: CASSSEVAYSEQFF. The CDR3 DNA reads TGTGCCAGCAGCTCCGAGGTAGCCTACAGTGAGCAGTTCTTC.

The V gene is TRBV11-2, the J gene TRBJ2-3; 9 bases are shared with TRBD2. The V gene end was trimmed by 5 bases and the J gene end by 14 bases; junction bases not matched to a gene: 26. Germline lookup yields CDR1 SGHAT and CDR2 FQNNGV. The CDR3 is 18 residues long. The CDR3: CASSPIASGRTRHRYAYF. As DNA, the CDR3 is TGTGCCAGCAGCCCCATCGCGAGCGGGAGGACGAGGCACAGATACGCGTATTTT.

Of note for this clonotype: It is unclear where the CDR3 begins or ends on the DNA, so no DNA is shown, and the CDR3 is as TCRdb lists it. The rearrangement links TRBV21-1 to TRBJ1-2. TRBV21-1 is classified as a pseudogene. The CDR3 is 15 residues long, counting both termini. The CDR3: CASSKVGLTYFCYTF.

Of note for this clonotype: The junction does not match germline at one end; this may be a read error. The CDR3 is CATSDPPTGGNEQFF. The CDR3 nucleotides read TGTGCCACCAGTGACCCACCGACAGGGGGGAATGAACAGTTCTTC. This chain links TRBV24-1 with TRBJ2-1, with 9 bases that match TRBD1. This CDR3 contains 15 residues. CDR1 and CDR2 from the germline V gene are KGHDR and SFDVKD.

The V gene is TRBV10-3, the J gene TRBJ2-5; possible D gene TRBD2, 6 bases. The DNA end favors TRBJ2-1, so the J call may be wrong. From germline, CDR1 is ENHRY and CDR2 SYGVKD. The CDR3 runs 15 residues. For the CDR3, the DNA is TGTGCCATCAGTGAGTCGGGCGGGATTTGGTATGGGCAGTTCTTC. This codes for CAISESGGIWYGQFF.

The J gene is TRBJ1-2, the V gene TRBV9; D is unresolved. CDR3 length: 16 residues. Germline V lookup: CDR1 SGDLS, CDR2 YYNGEE. The V gene lost 1 base and the J gene lost 5 bases, with 18 bases spanning the gap. The CDR3, as DNA: TGTGCCAGCAGCGTAAGGTTGGACGATCAAGGGTATGGCTACACCTTC. Translating it yields CASSVRLDDQGYGYTF.

In this sample, this clonotype turned up a few times. The chain uses TRBV24-1 and TRBJ2-5, with 8 bases matching TRBD1. TRBJ2-7 explains the end of the DNA better; the J call may be wrong. CDR3 length equals 16 residues. Germline V gives CDR1 KGHDR, CDR2 SFDVKD. The CDR3 sequence: CATSDPARTGKIEQYF. CDR3 bases: TGTGCCACCAGTGATCCGGCCAGGACAGGGAAAATCGAGCAGTACTTC.

V is TRBV5-1 and J is TRBJ2-1, with 7 bases aligning to TRBD2. Germline CDR1 SGHRS, CDR2 YFSETQ. V shed 4 bases and J 4 bases; nucleotides not matched to a gene: 5. CDR3 length: 14 amino acids. The CDR3 sequence is CASSRDGGYNEQFF. The CDR3 coding sequence is TGCGCCAGCAGCAGGGACGGGGGGTACAATGAGCAGTTCTTC.

A remark on this clonotype: A much larger clone is a single base away; this may be a read error. This chain connects TRBV20-1 to TRBJ2-1; unclear D gene. This CDR3 is 12 amino acids long. The V gene lost 1 base and the J gene lost 10 bases, with 11 bases spanning the gap. Germline V CDR1 and CDR2: DFQATT, SNEGSKA (reference sequence). The CDR3 region is CSARGGTYEQFF. In DNA, the CDR3 is TGCAGTGCTAGAGGCGGTACCTACGAGCAGTTCTTC.

This clonotype appeared many times. The chain joins TRBV2 to TRBJ2-1; the D gene is possibly TRBD2 (6 bases). The CDR3 length is 12 residues. Looked up from germline, CDR1 is SNHLY and CDR2 is FYNNEI. V lost 3 bases, J lost 7 bases, and 7 bases lay in between. In nucleotides, the CDR3 is TGTGCCAGCAGTGATCGGGGGAATGAGCAGTTCTTC. Translation gives CASSDRGNEQFF.

The chain carries TRBV14 and TRBJ1-4; possible D gene TRBD1, 6 bases. CDR1 is SGHDN, CDR2 FVKESK, per germline. With 0 bases removed from V and 7 bases from J, the gap between germline ends came to 12 bases. The CDR3 length is 15 residues. The CDR3 coding sequence is TGTGCCAGCAGCCAAGATCTACAGGGTTCTGAAAAACTGTTTTTT. This sequence encodes CASSQDLQGSEKLFF. The complete variable domain, with remaining parts taken from reference TRBV14 and TRBJ1-4, reads EAGVTQFPSHSVIEKGQTVTLRCDPISGHDNLYWYRRVMGKEIKFLLHFVKESKQDESGMPNNRFLAERTGGTYSTLKVQPAELEDSGVYFCASSQDLQGSEKLFFGSGTQLSVL.

The chain is built from TRBV9 and TRBJ2-7; TRBD2 might be the D (5 bases). This CDR3 spans 15 amino acids. Germline CDR1 SGDLS, CDR2 YYNGEE. V was shortened by 0 bases and J by 0 bases, with 10 bases between the two germline ends. CDR3 sequence: CASSVEAGGSYEQYF. The DNA for the CDR3 is TGTGCCAGCAGCGTAGAGGCGGGCGGCTCCTACGAGCAGTACTTC.

The J gene is TRBJ2-1, the V gene TRBV2, with D maybe TRBD2 (5 bases). V lost 4 bases to trimming and J lost 8 bases, with 9 bases between them. The CDR3 totals 12 residues. Germline CDR1 SNHLY, CDR2 FYNNEI. CDR3 sequence (DNA): TGTGCCAGCAGTGGTCTAGCCTATGAGCAGTTCTTC. The encoded protein is CASSGLAYEQFF.

This chain uses TRBV12-3 or TRBV12-4 with TRBJ2-5, with D perhaps TRBD2 (6 bases). The end of the DNA aligns better with TRBJ2-7, so the J call may be wrong. The CDR3 consists of 13 residues. The CDR3 region is CASSLRDGGEQYF. CDR3 bases: TGTGCCAGCAGTTTGCGGGACGGGGGCGAGCAGTACTTC.

As concerns this clonotype: One base away lies a much larger clone, so this may be a sequencing read error. This chain links TRBV29-1 with TRBJ2-3, with 10 bases fitting TRBD2. The CDR3 is 14 amino acids. Germline CDR1 reads SQVTM; CDR2 reads ANQGSEA. The CDR3 protein is CSVTTSGNTDMQYF. DNA of the CDR3: TGCAGCGTTACCACTAGCGGGAACACAGATATGCAGTATTTT.

The chain carries TRBV6-1 and TRBJ1-1, with D possibly TRBD1 on 5 matching bases. Trimming cost V 6 bases and J 0 bases, with 11 bases left between them. The length of the CDR3 is 14 residues. Looked up from germline, CDR1 is MNHNS and CDR2 is SASEGT. DNA for the CDR3: TGTGCCAGCAGAAGACAGTCTCTGAACACTGAAGCTTTCTTT. Amino acid sequence: CASRRQSLNTEAFF.

CDR3 amino acids: CSARDPKGAGTEAFF. The CDR3, as DNA: TGCAGTGCTAGAGATCCAAAGGGGGCGGGCACTGAAGCTTTCTTT. The J gene is TRBJ1-1, the V gene TRBV20-1; 7 nucleotides match TRBD1. The CDR3 length is 15 residues. Germline V gene data show CDR1 as DFQATT and CDR2 as SNEGSKA (reference sequence). V dropped 0 bases and J dropped 4; count of bases not matched to a gene: 8.

For the CDR3, the DNA is TGCAGTGCCACCGGGACAAGGAACACCGGGGAGCTGTTTTTT. Protein product: CSATGTRNTGELFF. V gene TRBV20-1 combines with J gene TRBJ2-2, with D maybe TRBD1 (6 bases). This CDR3 is built from 14 residues. Germline V gives CDR1 DFQATT, CDR2 SNEGSKA (reference sequence). The V and J ends lost 6 bases and 1 base respectively, with 12 bases between them.

The CDR3, as DNA: TGCAGTGCTAGCCCCGGGACTCGTCTGAGGGAGCAGTACTTC. It specifies CSASPGTRLREQYF. The rearrangement joins TRBV20-1 to TRBJ2-7; TRBD2 is a possible D gene (6 bases). V shed 3 bases and J shed 7 bases, with 19 bases lying between them. Germline CDR1 DFQATT, CDR2 SNEGSKA (reference sequence). The CDR3 spans 14 residues.

V usage is TRBV3-1 and J usage is TRBJ2-7; a possible D gene is TRBD2 (6 bases). Germline V gene data show CDR1 as LGHDT and CDR2 as YNNKEL (reference sequence). Trimming cost V 5 bases and J 10 bases, with 18 bases left between them. CDR3 size: 13 residues. CDR3 sequence (DNA): TGTGCCAGCAGCAAGGGAGGCTTTCGGTCCCAGTACTTC. Translated: CASSKGGFRSQYF.

The V gene is TRBV28, the J gene TRBJ2-7; tentative D call: TRBD2 (5 bases). The CDR3 is made up of 14 amino acids. Trimming removed 5 bases from V and 7 bases from J, with 18 bases in between. The germline V gene has CDR1 MDHEN and CDR2 SYDVKM. CDR3 nucleotides: TGTGCCAGCAGTGGGGAACAGAGAGGGCATGAGCAGTACTTC. It yields the protein CASSGEQRGHEQYF. The full variable domain, in which reference TRBV28 and TRBJ2-7 provide the parts outside the CDR3, is DVKVTQSSRYLVKRTGEKVFLECVQDMDHENMFWYRQDPGLGLRLIYFSYDVKMKEKGDIPEGYSVSREKKERFSLILESASTNQTSMYLCASSGEQRGHEQYFGPGTRLTVT.

The J gene is TRBJ2-1, the V gene TRBV12-3 or TRBV12-4; 10 bases match TRBD1. The CDR3 extends over 15 amino acids. Trimming cost V 4 bases and J 6 bases; bases outside gene matches: 6. The CDR3 DNA reads as TGTGCCAGCAGTTCTGCCGGGACAGGGGTCAATGAGCAGTTCTTC. The encoded protein is CASSSAGTGVNEQFF.

The table lists this clonotype with a count of one. A read error may produce the germline difference seen at one junction end. This sequence joins TRBV13 and TRBJ2-1; D is tentatively TRBD1 or TRBD2 (5 bases each). Germline assignment: CDR1 PRHDT and CDR2 FYEKMQ (reference sequence). This CDR3 contains 13 residues. The CDR3 loop is CAVLGETRNGQFF. The CDR3 DNA follows: TGTGCAGTGCTAGGGGAGACAAGGAATGGGCAGTTCTTC. Complete variable domain (other parts from reference TRBV13 and TRBJ2-1): AAGVIQSPRHLIKEKRETATLKCYPIPRHDTVYWYQQGPGQDPQFLISFYEKMQSDKGSIPDRFSAQQFSDYHSELNMSSLELGDSALYFCAVLGETRNGQFFGPGTRLTVL.